This T cell receptor beta chain was sequenced in a study of patients and donors after allogeneic stem cell transplantation. This CDR3 is 14 amino acids long. V gave up 1 base and J gave up 7 bases, with 11 bases separating them. Germline V CDR1 and CDR2: SGHVS, FQNEAQ. MiXCR was run by TCRdb on the RT-PCR reads, yielding one entry per CDR3 protein. The data show 190,000 or so distinct CDR3 sequences, with roughly 40% seen just once and around 35% held by the top ten. The material sequenced was blood, either unsorted or a sorted T cell fraction (not recorded which). The J gene is TRBJ1-5, the V gene TRBV7-8; no firm D call. The TCR sequence derives from a human donor who was either an allogeneic HSCT recipient or a stem cell or donor lymphocyte infusion donor (not recorded which). It is not recorded whose cells these are; they may come from a transplant donor. DNA for the CDR3: TGTGCCAGCAGCTTAGAGAAAGGGTGGCAGCCCCAGCATTTT. Protein sequence: CASSLEKGWQPQHF.